This entry lists 15 T cell receptor beta chains sequenced from one sample in a study of T-cell reconstitution after alpha-beta-depleted transplantation in children. This sample's TCRbeta library carried unique molecular identifier barcodes. From the PCR reads, TCRdb called clonotypes with MiXCR, one entry per CDR3 protein. This table holds approximately 350,000 distinct CDR3 sequences, approximately 12% found once. The sequenced sample was PBMCs, obtained from the stem cell graft. The receptors stem from a human donor who donated a stem cell graft to a child with Fanconi anemia.

This clonotype has a handful of counts. The chain combines TRBV3-1 with TRBJ2-1; a possible D gene is TRBD2 (6 bases). Deletions cut 5 bases from V and 0 bases from J, with 11 bases between. Germline CDR1 and CDR2: LGHDT and YNNKEL (reference sequence). The CDR3 has 15 amino acids. The CDR3 region is CASSTFSGSYNEQFF. CDR3 sequence (DNA): TGTGCCAGCAGCACTTTTAGCGGCTCCTACAATGAGCAGTTCTTC.

This clonotype appeared a single time. V is TRBV25-1 and J is TRBJ2-3, with 9 bases identical to TRBD2. Germline V gene sequence: CDR1 MGHDK, CDR2 SYGVNS. This CDR3 region has 15 residues. V was clipped by 3 bases and J by 2 bases; unmatched bases: 3. The CDR3 DNA reads TGTGCCAGCAGTGATCTAGCGGGGATCACAGATACGCAGTATTTT. Protein: CASSDLAGITDTQYF.

This clonotype has a count of ten or more. This chain connects TRBV9 to TRBJ2-1; a weak D match, TRBD2 (6 bases). The CDR3 covers 14 residues. V shed 3 bases and J shed 1 base, with 8 bases lying between them. Germline assignment: CDR1 SGDLS and CDR2 YYNGEE. The CDR3 loop reads CASSGGDSYNEQFF. The CDR3 DNA reads TGTGCCAGCAGCGGGGGGGATTCCTACAATGAGCAGTTCTTC.

This clonotype came up many times. The chain employs TRBV6-2 or TRBV6-3 and TRBJ1-1; 8 bases are a match to TRBD1. This CDR3 spans 14 amino acids. Trimming cost V 4 bases and J 6 bases; bases outside gene matches: 7. Germline CDR1 is MNHEY and CDR2 is SVGEGT. The CDR3 protein is CASSSLEDRAEAFF. Written as DNA, the CDR3 is TGTGCCAGCAGTTCCCTCGAGGACAGGGCTGAAGCTTTCTTT.

In its sample, this clonotype was seen a few times. CDR3 amino acids: CASRYGPGQNTEAFF. Written as DNA, the CDR3 is TGCGCCAGCAGGTACGGCCCAGGACAAAACACTGAAGCTTTCTTT. The chain is built from TRBV5-1 and TRBJ1-1; possible D gene TRBD1, 5 bases. This CDR3 contains 15 residues. CDR1 and CDR2 (germline): SGHRS, YFSETQ. Trimming removed 5 bases at V and 2 bases at J, with 16 bases between.

This clonotype was seen a few times. This sequence joins TRBV4-3 and TRBJ1-1; 7 bases fit TRBD1. The CDR3 spans 16 residues. Germline V gives CDR1 LGHNA, CDR2 YSLEER. Losses at the gene ends were 0 bases for V and 1 base for J; bases not matched to a gene: 5. CDR3 bases: TGCGCCAGCAGCCAAGATTACGGACAGGCGAACACTGAAGCTTTCTTT. Protein: CASSQDYGQANTEAFF.

The J gene is TRBJ2-2, the V gene TRBV5-6, with unresolved D. Germline loops: CDR1 SGHDT, CDR2 YYEEEE. V lost 6 bases, J lost 0 bases, and 12 bases lay in between. This CDR3 is built from 15 residues. The CDR3 sequence: CASNSDGPNTGELFF. In nucleotides, the CDR3 is TGTGCCAGCAACTCGGACGGACCGAACACCGGGGAGCTGTTTTTT.

This clonotype was observed a handful of times. The V gene is TRBV5-1, the J gene TRBJ1-3; 7 bases match TRBD1. The V segment lost 3 bases and the J segment 0 bases; nucleotides outside the gene matches: 6. Looked up from germline, CDR1 is SGHRS and CDR2 is YFSETQ. CDR3 size: 16 residues. CDR3: CASSSTGQSSGNTIYF. The CDR3 DNA is TGCGCCAGCAGCTCAACGGGACAGTCCTCTGGAAACACCATATATTTT.

This clonotype showed up just a few times. V and J are TRBV6-5 and TRBJ2-3, with 7 nucleotides matching TRBD2. The CDR3 length is 14 residues. The junction had 10 bases not matched to a gene; V was cut back by 7 bases and J by 6 bases. Germline lookup yields CDR1 MNHEY and CDR2 SVGAGI. The DNA of the CDR3 is TGTGCCAGCATTTCAACTACCGGGGGGGATACGCAGTATTTT. It is translated as CASISTTGGDTQYF.

The chain employs TRBV3-1 and TRBJ1-1, with 10 nucleotides matching TRBD1. J lost 10 bases, V lost 4 bases, and 9 bases had no gene match. Germline V gene data show CDR1 as LGHDT and CDR2 as YNNKEL (reference sequence). The CDR3 is 14 residues long. This chain's CDR3 is CASSPDLRDRGAFF. CDR3 in DNA: TGTGCCAGCAGCCCTGATCTCCGGGACAGGGGAGCTTTCTTT.

This clonotype showed up just a few times. This chain uses TRBV9 with TRBJ2-5, with D perhaps TRBD1 (6 bases). This CDR3 has 16 amino acids. The germline V and J ends were trimmed by 0 bases and 5 bases, with 17 bases remaining between them. Germline loops: CDR1 SGDLS, CDR2 YYNGEE. CDR3 sequence reads: CASSVDHRELVETQYF. The CDR3 DNA reads as TGTGCCAGCAGCGTAGACCACAGGGAATTAGTCGAGACCCAGTACTTC.

CDR3 DNA sequence: TGTGCCAGCCATGCGCAGGGCTTGGGCACTGAAGCTTTCTTT. Its protein is CASHAQGLGTEAFF. This sequence joins TRBV2 and TRBJ1-1; weak D call: TRBD1 (5 bases). Germline CDR1 reads SNHLY; CDR2 reads FYNNEI. Trimming took 8 bases from V and 4 from J, leaving 17 bases between them. CDR3 length: 14 residues.

This clonotype appeared many times. The chain recombines TRBV6-1 with TRBJ2-2; TRBD2 aligns across 8 bases. This CDR3 has 14 residues. Germline CDR1 reads MNHNS; CDR2 reads SASEGT. Trimming removed 11 bases from V and 7 bases from J; junction bases left unmatched: 12. CDR3: CASAESGGGGELFF. CDR3 bases: TGTGCCTCGGCGGAGAGCGGGGGAGGCGGGGAGCTGTTTTTT.

This rearrangement joins TRBV12-5 to TRBJ1-5; a possible D gene is TRBD1 (6 bases). V was trimmed by 2 bases and J by 1 base, leaving 21 bases between them. The CDR3 length is 19 residues. Germline V CDR1 and CDR2: LGHNT, FRNRAP. For the CDR3, the DNA is TGTGCTAGTGGTTTGCTGACTTCGGACAGCCGAGCAAGCAATCAGCCCCAGCATTTT. This sequence encodes CASGLLTSDSRASNQPQHF.

J is TRBJ2-2 and V is TRBV6-5; D may be TRBD1 or TRBD2 (5 bases each). In germline, CDR1 is MNHEY, CDR2 SVGAGI. Trimming took off 2 bases at V and 6 bases at J, with 13 bases between the two ends. The CDR3 has 15 amino acids. DNA of the CDR3: TGTGCCAGCAGTTACAAGTTCGGGGCAGCCGGGGAGCTGTTTTTT. Translation gives CASSYKFGAAGELFF.